The 28 T cell receptor beta chains listed next were all sequenced from one sample in a study of CD8+ T cells in alopecia areata. Extracted RNA was reverse transcribed into cDNA, the sequencing template. Sequencing was performed with immunoSEQ multiplex PCR; in TCRdb, only in-frame clones are kept and a portion is missing. Among a few hundred thousand clones listed, roughly 63% were seen once. As for treatment: oral pan-JAK inhibitor, 5-10 mg twice daily. The starting material was CD4+ T cells sorted from blood, obtained at approximately week 52, from a patient treated with tofacitinib. These TCRs come from a human donor with alopecia areata.

This rearrangement joins TRBV30 to TRBJ1-5; 8 positions match TRBD1. This CDR3 contains 17 residues. Germline assignment: CDR1 GTSNPN and CDR2 SVGIG (reference sequence). The trim removed 1 base at V and 1 base at J, leaving 9 bases unmatched. DNA for the CDR3: TGTGCCTGGAGTGGTCTGACAGGGGCGCACAGCAATCAGCCCCAGCATTTT. Amino acids: CAWSGLTGAHSNQPQHF.

The CDR3, as DNA: TGCGCCAGCAGCCAAGCAACCGGGACCACGACTGGAAACACCATATATTTT. As protein: CASSQATGTTTGNTIYF. J is TRBJ1-3 and V is TRBV4-3, with D possibly matching TRBD1 (5 bases). The CDR3 is made up of 17 amino acids. V gave up 1 base and J gave up 2 bases, with 15 bases separating them. The germline V gene has CDR1 LGHNA and CDR2 YSLEER.

The V and J genes are TRBV5-5 and TRBJ1-2; D might be TRBD1 (6 bases). Between the trimmed V and J ends, which lost 0 bases and 4 bases, there was a span of 13 bases. This CDR3 has 15 residues. CDR1 is SGHKS, CDR2 YYEKEE, per germline (reference sequence). CDR3 DNA: TGTGCCAGCAGCTTGGCTCTGGGGGCAGGCTATGGCTACACCTTC. This sequence encodes CASSLALGAGYGYTF.

This chain uses TRBV15 with TRBJ2-7; D possibly corresponds to TRBD1 (6 bases). This CDR3 contains 14 residues. V was trimmed by 1 base and J by 4 bases, leaving 11 bases between them. Germline lookup yields CDR1 LNHNV and CDR2 YYDKDF (reference sequence). The CDR3 loop is CATSRAHREYEQYF. In DNA, the CDR3 is TGTGCCACCAGCAGAGCCCACAGGGAATACGAGCAGTACTTC.

About this clone itself: Other DNA sequences in this sample translate to the same CDR3. The J gene is TRBJ2-5, the V gene TRBV29-1; maybe TRBD2 (6 bases). The germline gives CDR1 SQVTM, CDR2 ANQGSEA. The ends were cut back, 4 bases at V and 4 bases at J, with 10 bases in the middle. This CDR3 contains 12 residues. This chain's CDR3 is CSVVRGGETQYF. The DNA for the CDR3 is TGCAGCGTTGTGAGGGGAGGAGAGACCCAGTACTTC.

The rearrangement uses TRBV2 and TRBJ1-6; D remains ambiguous. V was cut by 6 bases and J by 8 bases, with 11 bases left in between. There are 13 residues in the CDR3. Germline values: CDR1 SNHLY, CDR2 FYNNEI. The CDR3 spells CASRITGDSPLHF. CDR3 nucleotide sequence: TGTGCCAGCAGGATAACTGGAGATTCACCCCTCCACTTT.

The gene calls are TRBV7-2 and TRBJ2-7, with D tentatively TRBD1 (7 bases). Trimming stripped 5 bases from V and 6 bases from J, with 17 bases between. The CDR3 has 14 amino acids. The V gene's germline CDR1 is SGHTA and CDR2 FQGNSA. The DNA of the CDR3 is TGTGCCAGCAGCGAAATCAGGGGGGTCGGCGAGCAGTACTTC. Protein sequence: CASSEIRGVGEQYF. Complete variable domain (other parts from reference TRBV7-2 and TRBJ2-7): GAGVSQSPSNKVTEKGKDVELRCDPISGHTALYWYRQSLGQGLEFLIYFQGNSAPDKSGLPSDRFSAERTGGSVSTLTIQRTQQEDSAVYLCASSEIRGVGEQYFGPGTRLTVT.

The CDR3 DNA is TGTGCCAGCAGGCTGATGGAGACCTCTGGGGCCAACGTCCTGACTTTC. This encodes CASRLMETSGANVLTF. The chain couples TRBV4-2 to TRBJ2-6; no clear D. CDR1 is LGHNA, CDR2 YNFKEQ, per germline. This CDR3 contains 16 residues. V was clipped by 6 bases and J by 0 bases, with 12 bases between them.

The chain joins TRBV9 to TRBJ2-5; tentatively, D is TRBD1 (5 bases). The CDR3 spans 14 residues. The V gene's germline CDR1 is SGDLS and CDR2 YYNGEE. Deletions cut 1 base from V and 3 bases from J, with 10 bases between. As DNA, the CDR3 is TGTGCCAGCAGCGTAACGCCCAGGGAAGAGACCCAGTACTTC. Residues: CASSVTPREETQYF.

The chain couples TRBV29-1 to TRBJ2-5, with 7 bases aligning to TRBD1. Germline CDR1 is SQVTM and CDR2 is ANQGSEA. With V trimmed by 7 bases and J by 1 base, 6 bases remained unmatched. CDR3 length: 13 residues. Here the CDR3 DNA reads TGCAGCGCCGGGACAGCAGTCCAAGAGACCCAGTACTTC. Protein: CSAGTAVQETQYF.

The V call is TRBV29-1, the J call TRBJ1-2; 12 positions match TRBD1. Germline loops: CDR1 SQVTM, CDR2 ANQGSEA. The J segment lost 7 bases and the V segment lost 5 bases, leaving 2 bases of the junction unmatched. The CDR3 totals 12 residues. The CDR3 bases are TGCAGCGTTAGGGACAGGGGGCTTGGCTACACCTTC. It yields the protein CSVRDRGLGYTF.

This clone appeared a few times. The V gene is TRBV10-3, the J gene TRBJ2-7; tentatively, D is TRBD1 (5 bases). This CDR3 contains 13 residues. The germline CDR1 and CDR2 sequences are ENHRY and SYGVKD. The V end lost 9 bases, the J end lost 5 bases, and 17 bases lay between the germline ends. CDR3 in amino acids: CAITPGSRDEQYF. Here the CDR3 DNA reads TGTGCCATTACCCCCGGCTCCAGGGACGAGCAGTACTTC.

The rearrangement uses TRBV6-5 and TRBJ2-7; unclear D gene. This CDR3 has 11 amino acids. The germline V gene encodes CDR1 MNHEY and CDR2 SVGAGI. V was clipped by 5 bases and J by 3 bases, with 5 bases between them. The CDR3 DNA is TGTGCCAGCAGTCGAGGCTACGAGCAGTACTTC. It is translated as CASSRGYEQYF.

The chain combines TRBV29-1 with TRBJ1-5; D not resolved. V was clipped by 7 bases and J by 4 bases, with 11 bases between them. Germline values: CDR1 SQVTM, CDR2 ANQGSEA. The CDR3 sequence is 12 residues long. The CDR3 sequence: CSAGGGNQPQHF. As DNA, the CDR3 is TGCAGCGCTGGAGGCGGAAATCAGCCCCAGCATTTT.

This clone was detected a few times. This chain uses TRBV5-1 with TRBJ2-7; maybe TRBD2 (7 bases). Germline CDR1 SGHRS, CDR2 YFSETQ. The CDR3 length is 15 residues. The V end was cut by 0 bases, the J end by 6 bases, with 16 bases between. CDR3 sequence (DNA): TGCGCCAGCAGCTTGGCCGGGGGGCAGGGGATCGAGCAGTACTTC. It translates to CASSLAGGQGIEQYF.

Comments on this clone: Other DNA sequences in the same sample also yield this CDR3. The chain employs TRBV5-1 and TRBJ2-7; possibly TRBD2 for D (6 bases). This CDR3 contains 13 residues. The germline V and J ends were trimmed by 3 bases and 2 bases, with 9 bases remaining between them. Germline CDR1 is SGHRS and CDR2 is YFSETQ. This chain's CDR3 is CASSSAGPYEQYF. CDR3 coding DNA: TGCGCCAGCAGCTCGGCGGGGCCCTACGAGCAGTACTTC.

The chain recombines TRBV15 with TRBJ1-1; D is possibly TRBD1 (5 bases). Trimming left V 5 bases short and J 4 bases short, with 14 bases between. Germline values: CDR1 LNHNV, CDR2 YYDKDF (reference sequence). The CDR3 runs to 14 residues. CDR3 protein: CATSRRGPGTEAFF. The CDR3 bases are TGTGCCACCAGCCGGAGGGGCCCCGGCACTGAAGCTTTCTTT.

The chain employs TRBV4-3 and TRBJ1-1; weak D call: TRBD1 (6 bases). The germline V gene has CDR1 LGHNA and CDR2 YSLEER. There are 17 residues in the CDR3. Trimming removed 1 base from V and 2 bases from J, with 17 bases in between. The CDR3 DNA is TGCGCCAGCAGCCAAGCCGTCCTACAGGGTATCAACACTGAAGCTTTCTTT. Amino acid sequence: CASSQAVLQGINTEAFF.

This clone has a handful of counts. This chain links TRBV29-1 with TRBJ1-5, with 8 bases lining up with TRBD1. V was pared by 5 bases and J by 8 bases, with 11 bases of the junction left unmatched. Germline-derived CDR1 and CDR2 are SQVTM and ANQGSEA. This CDR3 is built from 14 residues. CDR3 in DNA: TGCAGCGTTCGGACAGGGCCCTTGGGGGAGCCCCAGCATTTT. Translating it yields CSVRTGPLGEPQHF.

The chain is built from TRBV5-6 and TRBJ2-5, with TRBD2 as a possible D gene (5 bases). The V end was cut by 0 bases, the J end by 7 bases, with 10 bases between. This CDR3 region has 13 residues. Germline V gene sequence: CDR1 SGHDT, CDR2 YYEEEE. Here the CDR3 reads CASSLVSVGTQYF. CDR3 nucleotides: TGTGCCAGCAGCTTGGTTAGCGTGGGGACCCAGTACTTC. Full variable domain (outside the CDR3, taken from reference TRBV5-6 and TRBJ2-5): DAGVTQSPTHLIKTRGQQVTLRCSPKSGHDTVSWYQQALGQGPQFIFQYYEEEERQRGNFPDRFSGHQFPNYSSELNVNALLLGDSALYLCASSLVSVGTQYFGPGTRLLVL.

The chain is built from TRBV5-1 and TRBJ2-7; D perhaps matches TRBD1 (7 bases). CDR1 and CDR2 from the germline V gene are SGHRS and YFSETQ. The CDR3 spans 15 residues. V was cut by 4 bases and J by 2 bases, with 16 bases left in between. The CDR3 protein is CASSPGGSGTYEQYF. DNA of the CDR3: TGCGCCAGCAGCCCAGGGGGGTCAGGGACCTACGAGCAGTACTTC.

This clone has only a few counts. The chain is built from TRBV9 and TRBJ2-3; the D gene is possibly TRBD2 (6 bases). Looked up from germline, CDR1 is SGDLS and CDR2 is YYNGEE. This CDR3 region has 17 residues. Trimming left V 4 bases short and J 0 bases short, with 18 bases between. The CDR3 spells CASSPGRTPTSTDTQYF. The CDR3 DNA reads as TGTGCCAGCAGCCCGGGGAGGACACCTACTAGCACAGATACGCAGTATTTT.

The V gene is TRBV6-1, the J gene TRBJ2-5, with TRBD2 matching over 9 bases. V was pared by 8 bases and J by 5 bases, with 3 bases of the junction left unmatched. CDR3 length: 12 amino acids. The germline V gene encodes CDR1 MNHNS and CDR2 SASEGT. The CDR3 nucleotides are TGTGCCAGCGGCACTAGCGGGGAGACCCAGTACTTC. Protein sequence: CASGTSGETQYF.

The J gene is TRBJ2-1, the V gene TRBV30; a possible D gene is TRBD1 (5 bases). Trimming took off 0 bases at V and 4 bases at J, with 10 bases between the two ends. Germline values: CDR1 GTSNPN, CDR2 SVGIG (reference sequence). CDR3 size: 14 residues. The chain's CDR3 is CAWSVQPGYNEQFF. DNA of the CDR3: TGTGCCTGGAGTGTACAGCCAGGGTACAATGAGCAGTTCTTC.

The V gene is TRBV29-1, the J gene TRBJ1-2; 9 bases fit TRBD1. With 6 bases clipped from V and 2 bases from J, the junction kept 4 bases outside the gene matches. This CDR3 comprises 13 residues. In germline, CDR1 is SQVTM, CDR2 ANQGSEA. The DNA of the CDR3 is TGCAGCGTCCAAGGACAGGGGAACTATGGCTACACCTTC. Its protein is CSVQGQGNYGYTF.

The V and J genes are TRBV5-1 and TRBJ2-7, with 11 bases matching TRBD1. This CDR3 is built from 15 residues. Germline V gene sequence: CDR1 SGHRS, CDR2 YFSETQ. After removal of 1 base from V and 2 bases from J, the junction contained 2 bases not matched to a gene. This CDR3 reads CASSLTGQGAYEQYF. The DNA of the CDR3 is TGCGCCAGCAGCTTGACGGGACAGGGGGCCTACGAGCAGTACTTC.

In this sample, this clone turned up many times. This sequence joins TRBV4-2 and TRBJ2-1, with TRBD2 matching 15 bases. After removal of 4 bases from V and 7 bases from J, the junction contained 8 bases not matched to a gene. The length of the CDR3 is 17 residues. The germline V gene encodes CDR1 LGHNA and CDR2 YNFKEQ. The CDR3 protein is CASSRTGLAGGPNEQFF. DNA of the CDR3: TGTGCCAGCAGCCGGACCGGACTAGCGGGGGGGCCGAATGAGCAGTTCTTC.

This clone was detected a few times. The chain couples TRBV7-9 to TRBJ2-7; D call uncertain. V lost 1 base to trimming and J lost 7 bases, with 5 bases between them. The CDR3 consists of 11 residues. CDR1 and CDR2 (germline): SEHNR, FQNEAQ (reference sequence). This CDR3 reads CASSLEEEQYF. The CDR3 DNA follows: TGTGCCAGCAGCTTAGAAGAGGAGCAGTACTTC.